Each of the 8 T cell receptor beta chains below was sequenced from the same sample in a study of cytomegalovirus exposure and HLA in healthy donors (dated by TCRdb to about 2017). The library was made by the immunoSEQ multiplex PCR assay. For the multiplex PCR, a mixture combining 60 forward primers for TCR Vbeta segments and 13 reverse primers for TCR Jbeta segments was used. TCRdb holds this immuneACCESS table with in-frame rearrangements only. Some clones are missing; in checked studies, unresolved V genes explain under half, and the rest has no known cause. The sample's table lists a count of about 120,000 clones. The top ten constitute 6.8% of the sample. The sequenced sample was PBMCs. These receptors were collected from a man aged 40-49 years in good health and CMV-seropositive.

In nucleotides, the CDR3 is TGTGCCAGCATCATAGCGGGAGGCTACGAGCAGTACTTC. This sequence encodes CASIIAGGYEQYF. V is TRBV6-1 and J is TRBJ2-5, with 10 positions matching TRBD2. With the DNA end fitting TRBJ2-7 better, the J assignment may be wrong. The CDR3 covers 13 residues. From germline, CDR1 is MNHNS and CDR2 SASEGT.

The chain employs TRBV6-1 and TRBJ1-2; D may be TRBD1 (6 bases). CDR1 and CDR2 (germline): MNHNS, SASEGT. Trimming shortened V by 6 bases and J by 1 base, and 6 bases separated the two germline ends. The CDR3 extends over 12 amino acids. The chain's CDR3 is CASRDSNYGYTF. The CDR3 coding sequence is TGTGCCAGCAGGGACAGTAACTATGGCTACACCTTC.

The rearrangement joins TRBV5-1 to TRBJ2-7, with 9 bases aligning to TRBD1. Losses at the gene ends were 4 bases for V and 3 bases for J; bases not matched to a gene: 5. Germline V gene lookup returns CDR1 SGHRS and CDR2 YFSETQ. The CDR3 loop spans 14 amino acids. The CDR3 sequence is CASSTGTGFYEQYF. The CDR3 DNA reads as TGCGCCAGCAGCACCGGGACAGGGTTCTACGAGCAGTACTTC.

The chain has TRBV7-3 and TRBJ1-2; no clear D. This CDR3 is 14 amino acids long. Deletions cut 0 bases from V and 5 bases from J, with 10 bases between. CDR1 is SGHTA, CDR2 FQGTGA, per germline. The CDR3: CASSLTRAAYGYTF. The CDR3 DNA reads as TGTGCCAGCAGCTTAACGAGGGCAGCGTATGGCTACACCTTC.

V and J are TRBV5-6 and TRBJ1-4, with D possibly matching TRBD1 (6 bases). The CDR3 totals 15 residues. The V and J ends lost 6 bases and 3 bases respectively, with 15 bases between them. Per germline, CDR1 SGHDT and CDR2 YYEEEE. The CDR3, as DNA: TGTGCCAGCAACTTACTGCGGGGGCCTAATGAAAAACTGTTTTTT. Protein product: CASNLLRGPNEKLFF.

J is TRBJ1-1 and V is TRBV6-5; 8 bases map to TRBD1. CDR3 length equals 15 residues. The germline gives CDR1 MNHEY, CDR2 SVGAGI. J gave up 0 bases and V 4 bases, and 4 bases lay outside the gene matches. The CDR3 region has the DNA TGTGCCAGCAGTTCCCCGGACAGGGTGAACACTGAAGCTTTCTTT. Translated: CASSSPDRVNTEAFF.

V gene TRBV11-2 combines with J gene TRBJ2-3, with 8 positions matching TRBD2. The V and J ends lost 4 bases and 4 bases, in that order; junction bases with no gene match: 10. CDR3 length equals 16 residues. Per germline, CDR1 SGHAT and CDR2 FQNNGV. The CDR3 sequence is CASSSGGASFPDTQYF. The CDR3 DNA reads as TGTGCCAGCAGCTCCGGGGGGGCTAGTTTCCCAGATACGCAGTATTTT.

The rearrangement uses TRBV7-2 and TRBJ2-3, with 7 bases that match TRBD2. V lost 4 bases and J lost 0; bases outside the gene matches: 10. Looked up from germline, CDR1 is SGHTA and CDR2 is FQGNSA. CDR3 length: 17 residues. The CDR3 region has the DNA TGTGCCAGCAGCTCTCTCGGGCTAGCGGCTAGCACAGATACGCAGTATTTT. Its protein product is CASSSLGLAASTDTQYF.